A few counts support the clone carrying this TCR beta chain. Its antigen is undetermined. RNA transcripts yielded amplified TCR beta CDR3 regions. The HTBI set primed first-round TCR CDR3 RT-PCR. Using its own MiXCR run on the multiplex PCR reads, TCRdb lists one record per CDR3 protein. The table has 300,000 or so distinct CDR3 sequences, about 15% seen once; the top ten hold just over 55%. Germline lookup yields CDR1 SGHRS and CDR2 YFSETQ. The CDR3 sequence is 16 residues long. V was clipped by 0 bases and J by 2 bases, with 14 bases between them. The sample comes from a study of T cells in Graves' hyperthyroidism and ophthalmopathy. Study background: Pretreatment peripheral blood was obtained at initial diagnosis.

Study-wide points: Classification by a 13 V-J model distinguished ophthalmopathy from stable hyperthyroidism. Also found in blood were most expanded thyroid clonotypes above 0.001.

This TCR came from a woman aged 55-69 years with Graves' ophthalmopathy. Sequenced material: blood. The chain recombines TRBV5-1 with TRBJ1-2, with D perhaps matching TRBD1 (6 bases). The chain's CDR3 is CASSLEPGASNYGYTF. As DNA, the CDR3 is TGCGCCAGCAGCTTGGAACCGGGGGCGTCGAACTATGGCTACACCTTC.